This T cell receptor (beta chain) originates from a study of cytomegalovirus exposure and HLA in healthy donors. General study results and limits: Immune exposure data for these donors was limited to CMV serostatus. Presence/absence comparisons presumed near-even sequencing depth among donors.

Turning to this clone: The antigen remains unidentified.

Losses at the gene ends were 4 bases for V and 9 bases for J; bases not matched to a gene: 7. This CDR3 spans 15 amino acids. Germline CDR1 is MNHNY and CDR2 is SVGAGI (reference sequence). Donors likely had unrecorded immune exposures despite being nominally healthy when sampled. The PCR made use of 60 Vbeta and 13 Jbeta primers. Some clones are missing from TCRdb's copy, which holds only in-frame ones; the method was immunoSEQ multiplex PCR. The sample consists of about 110,000 clones, around 77% of them appearing once. This receptor was identified in a man between 18 and 35 years old in good health and CMV-seronegative. The sample consisted of PBMCs. The genes are TRBV6-6 and TRBJ1-6; 9 bases agree with TRBD1. As DNA, the CDR3 is TGTGCCAGCAGTTCCCTACAGGGGGCGAGTTCACCCCTCCACTTT. Its translation is CASSSLQGASSPLHF.